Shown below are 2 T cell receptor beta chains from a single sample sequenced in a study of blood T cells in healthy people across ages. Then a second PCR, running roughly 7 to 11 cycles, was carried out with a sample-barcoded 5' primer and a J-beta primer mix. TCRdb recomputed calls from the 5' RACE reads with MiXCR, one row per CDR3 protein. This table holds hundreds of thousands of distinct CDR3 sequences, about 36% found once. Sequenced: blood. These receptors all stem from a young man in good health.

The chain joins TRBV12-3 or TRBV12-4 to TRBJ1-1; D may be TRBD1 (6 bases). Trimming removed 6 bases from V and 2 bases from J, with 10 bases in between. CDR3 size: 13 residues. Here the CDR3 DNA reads TGTGCCAGCAGGACAGGTTCTAACACTGAAGCTTTCTTT. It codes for CASRTGSNTEAFF.

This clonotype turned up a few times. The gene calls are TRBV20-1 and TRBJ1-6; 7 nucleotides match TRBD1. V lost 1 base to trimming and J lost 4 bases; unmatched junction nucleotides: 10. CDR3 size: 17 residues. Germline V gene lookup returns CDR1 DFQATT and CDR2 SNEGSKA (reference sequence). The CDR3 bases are TGCAGTGCTAGAGTCCGGACAGGCCGATCTTATAATTCACCCCTCCACTTT. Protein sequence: CSARVRTGRSYNSPLHF.